A single T cell receptor beta chain is shown here with its context. Its cognate antigen has yet to be identified. No qualities accompany the bases; no much larger clone lies one base away. V and J are truncated by 0 bases and 1 base respectively, leaving an intervening sequence of 12 bases. For CDR1 and CDR2, the germline V gene lists LGHNA and YNFKEQ. Spanning cysteine to phenylalanine, the CDR3 consists of 17 amino acids. CDR3 DNA is the only sequence kept; it has 51 bases, read in frame from the first base. Peripheral blood CD8+ and CD4+ T cells from healthy donors, Susac syndrome patients and multiple sclerosis patients were profiled by high-throughput TCR beta sequencing. Healthy donors were included as age- and sex-matched controls. Bulk CD8+ and CD4+ T cells were purified magnetically by negative isolation, whereas CD8+ TEMRA cells were enriched by FACS. Blood was drawn into EDTA tubes, processed within 24 hours, and PBMCs were isolated by density gradient centrifugation. PBMCs intended for TCR sequencing were cryopreserved in liquid nitrogen and thawed later in a water bath at 37 degrees C. The sorted or isolated CD4+, CD8+ and CD8+ TEMRA cells had a purity of 90% or higher.

The source of the sample is a study of CD8 T cells in Susac syndrome (dated by TCRdb to between 2018 and 2021). At the level of the whole study: Repertoire sequencing was used to test whether CD8+ T cell activation and differentiation in Susac syndrome was antigen driven. The clonality of the CD8+ T cell repertoire was compared across approximately 11 healthy donors, some 14 Susac syndrome patients and around 16 multiple sclerosis patients.

Findings and caveats that apply to the study as a whole: The number of individuals in the TCR sequencing and HLA analysis was acknowledged as relatively small.

RNA was extracted using the RNeasy kit, and about 0.45 to 1 microgram was reverse transcribed with random hexamers. The immunoSEQ multiplex PCR assay, which covers 54 Vbeta and 13 Jbeta segments, was used to amplify TCR beta CDR3 regions. To correct PCR amplification bias, a synthetic template baseline was used for both primer optimization and computational correction. Per the authors' processing: Only productive sequences were kept, with reads annotated to V, D and J genes according to IMGT and analyzed in immunoSEQ Analyzer. Clonality was computed as one minus Shannon entropy normalized by log2 of the number of productive unique sequences. For each patient and control, public and private clones were evaluated within the 100 most prevalent clones. Clones were defined as Susac-specific if absent from the healthy and MS cohorts, from 1052 published viral clones and from other ImmuneACCESS disease sequences. The public reads were quality trimmed at Q25 with fastp and then assembled into clones with MiXCR by TCRdb, keeping productive beta chains. Entries that share a CDR3 protein sequence are merged under the most common genes and DNA. TCRdb's processing, not the study's, gives the V and J calls here. The sample table shows about 80,000 distinct CDR3 sequences, and around 94% are seen once. Of the sample, about 0.25% falls within the top ten clones.

The chain is encoded by TRBV4-2 joined to TRBJ2-2; a tentative D call is TRBD2 (5 bases match). The TCR comes from a human donor in good health. Sequenced input: CD8+ T cells from PBMCs. The DNA reads TGTGCCAGCAGCCAAGATCCGGTAGAGGGGAACACCGGGGAGCTGTTTTTT. The translation is CASSQDPVEGNTGELFF.